Described below is a single T cell receptor (beta chain) sequence and its context. The antigen is not known. The authors reverse transcribed all of the isolated RNA, so sequencing captured expressed TCRB transcripts. Only in-frame clones appear in the TCRdb table, and some are missing; sequencing was by immunoSEQ multiplex PCR. The table records under 450,000 clones, over 12% of them present only once. The entry originates in a study of beta chain features in type 1 diabetes. The germline V gene encodes CDR1 LNHDA and CDR2 SQIVND (reference sequence). The CDR3 totals 12 residues. V gave up 4 bases and J gave up 6 bases, with 10 bases separating them. Study results and limitations: Patients with Type 1 diabetes showed moderately but significantly shorter TCRB CDR3s in all four CD4+ subsets.

Sequenced: naive CD4+ T cells from blood. This receptor was taken from a woman younger than 30 in good health. This sequence joins TRBV19 and TRBJ2-7; D might be TRBD1 (6 bases). The CDR3 sequence is CASSKQGSEQYF. In nucleotides, the CDR3 is TGTGCCAGTAGTAAACAGGGCAGCGAGCAGTACTTC. Drawing the rest from reference TRBV19 and TRBJ2-7, the complete variable domain is DGGITQSPKYLFRKEGQNVTLSCEQNLNHDAMYWYRQDPGQGLRLIYYSQIVNDFQKGDIAEGYSVSREKKESFPLTVTSAQKNPTAFYLCASSKQGSEQYFGPGTRLTVT.